A selection of T cell receptor beta chains follows, all from one sample in a study of T cell responses to AZD1222 COVID-19 vaccine. Some clones are missing from TCRdb's copy, which holds only in-frame ones; the method was immunoSEQ multiplex PCR. Among 75,000 to 90,000 clones, roughly 81% were seen once, and the ten largest hold around an eighth. The sample was peripheral blood, taken on day 0 of AZD1222 vaccination. Receptor source: an adult in good health. CDR3s include the opening cysteine and the closing phenylalanine or tryptophan. A D gene is named only where the DNA matches it firmly. Rows give clone size only sometimes, using once, few, many, or a class for an expanded clone.

j_call: TRBJ2-5; clone_size: few; v_call: TRBV7-9; cdr3_length: 15; d_call: TRBD2; cdr3_aa: CASSPLRGGAETQYF; cdr3_nt: TGTGCCAGCAGCCCCTTGCGGGGAGGGGCAGAGACCCAGTACTTC
j_call: TRBJ2-2; clone_size: -; v_call: TRBV19; cdr3_length: 14; d_call: -; cdr3_aa: CASSTRRSTGELFF; cdr3_nt: TGTGCCAGTAGTACTCGAAGGAGCACCGGGGAGCTGTTTTTT
j_call: TRBJ2-1; clone_size: -; v_call: TRBV3-1/TRBV3-2; cdr3_length: 14; d_call: -; cdr3_aa: CASSQRAGGNEQFF; cdr3_nt: TGTGCCAGCAGCCAAAGGGCCGGAGGGAATGAGCAGTTCTTC
j_call: TRBJ1-6; clone_size: -; v_call: TRBV5-3; cdr3_length: 16; d_call: -; cdr3_aa: CARSAGRGVQHSPFHF; cdr3_nt: TGTGCCAGAAGCGCAGGGCGAGGGGTTCAACATTCACCCTTCCACTTT
j_call: TRBJ2-4; clone_size: -; v_call: TRBV7-2; cdr3_length: 12; d_call: TRBD1; cdr3_aa: CATRGGGNIQYF; cdr3_nt: TGTGCCACCAGAGGGGGCGGAAACATTCAGTACTTC
j_call: TRBJ1-1; clone_size: -; v_call: TRBV29-1; cdr3_length: 13; d_call: -; cdr3_aa: CSSLGQANTEAFF; cdr3_nt: TGCAGCTCGTTAGGCCAAGCGAACACTGAAGCTTTCTTT
j_call: TRBJ1-2; clone_size: -; v_call: TRBV28; cdr3_length: 12; d_call: -; cdr3_aa: CASSLSRYGYTF; cdr3_nt: TGTGCCAGCAGTTTATCGAGGTATGGCTACACCTTC
j_call: TRBJ2-3; clone_size: -; v_call: TRBV5-1; cdr3_length: 15; d_call: -; cdr3_aa: CASSLEGRGPDTQYF; cdr3_nt: TGCGCCAGCAGCTTGGAGGGGAGGGGGCCCGATACGCAGTATTTT
j_call: TRBJ1-2; clone_size: -; v_call: TRBV7-2; cdr3_length: 13; d_call: TRBD1; cdr3_aa: CASSLDRDYGYTF; cdr3_nt: TGTGCCAGCAGCCTAGACAGGGACTATGGCTACACCTTC
j_call: TRBJ2-2; clone_size: -; v_call: TRBV3-1/TRBV3-2; cdr3_length: 16; d_call: TRBD2; cdr3_aa: CASSQYSGANTGELFF; cdr3_nt: TGTGCCAGCAGCCAATATAGCGGGGCGAACACCGGGGAGCTGTTTTTT
j_call: TRBJ1-4; clone_size: -; v_call: TRBV6-5; cdr3_length: 16; d_call: -; cdr3_aa: CASSYSTVGPSEKLFF; cdr3_nt: TGTGCCAGCAGTTACTCGACCGTAGGCCCAAGTGAAAAACTGTTTTTT
j_call: TRBJ1-5; clone_size: once; v_call: TRBV19; cdr3_length: 16; d_call: TRBD1; cdr3_aa: CASTTIGAGGRQPQHF; cdr3_nt: TGTGCCAGTACCACTATAGGGGCAGGGGGCCGTCAGCCCCAGCATTTT
j_call: TRBJ2-1; clone_size: -; v_call: TRBV14; cdr3_length: 18; d_call: TRBD2; cdr3_aa: CASSQGLAGGPNYNEQFF; cdr3_nt: TGTGCCAGCAGCCAAGGACTAGCGGGGGGACCAAACTACAATGAGCAGTTCTTC
j_call: TRBJ1-3; clone_size: -; v_call: TRBV7-2; cdr3_length: 15; d_call: -; cdr3_aa: CASSLGGYSGNTIYF; cdr3_nt: TGTGCCAGCAGCTTAGGCGGCTACTCTGGAAACACCATATATTTT
j_call: TRBJ1-5; clone_size: -; v_call: TRBV7-2; cdr3_length: 17; d_call: TRBD1; cdr3_aa: CASSPQVTGAINQPQHF; cdr3_nt: TGTGCCAGCAGCCCTCAGGTGACAGGGGCAATCAATCAGCCCCAGCATTTT
j_call: TRBJ1-1; clone_size: -; v_call: TRBV29-1; cdr3_length: 13; d_call: -; cdr3_aa: CSVAGQANTEAFF; cdr3_nt: TGCAGCGTTGCGGGCCAGGCGAACACTGAAGCTTTCTTT
j_call: TRBJ2-3; clone_size: few; v_call: TRBV5-1; cdr3_length: 17; d_call: TRBD2; cdr3_aa: CASSPGLAGGSGDTQYF; cdr3_nt: TGCGCCAGCTCCCCGGGACTAGCGGGGGGGTCAGGAGATACGCAGTATTTT
j_call: TRBJ1-1; clone_size: -; v_call: TRBV27; cdr3_length: 16; d_call: -; cdr3_aa: CASYRRRHEMNTEAFF; cdr3_nt: TGTGCCAGCTACAGGCGCAGACACGAAATGAACACTGAAGCTTTCTTT
j_call: TRBJ1-1; clone_size: -; v_call: TRBV5-1; cdr3_length: 14; d_call: -; cdr3_aa: CASRSPAPDTEAFF; cdr3_nt: TGCGCCAGCCGATCTCCCGCACCCGACACTGAAGCTTTCTTT
j_call: TRBJ2-3; clone_size: -; v_call: TRBV10-3; cdr3_length: 19; d_call: TRBD2; cdr3_aa: CAISESGLAGSYITDTQYF; cdr3_nt: TGTGCCATCAGTGAGTCGGGACTAGCGGGGTCCTATATCACAGATACGCAGTATTTT
j_call: TRBJ1-4; clone_size: -; v_call: TRBV15; cdr3_length: 14; d_call: -; cdr3_aa: CATSRAQGGEKLFF; cdr3_nt: TGTGCCACCAGCAGAGCCCAGGGTGGAGAAAAACTGTTTTTT
j_call: TRBJ1-1; clone_size: -; v_call: TRBV18; cdr3_length: 14; d_call: -; cdr3_aa: CASSPGIEVTEAFF; cdr3_nt: TGTGCCAGCTCACCCGGGATCGAGGTCACTGAAGCTTTCTTT
j_call: TRBJ2-7; clone_size: -; v_call: TRBV2; cdr3_length: 13; d_call: -; cdr3_aa: CASRAGATYEQYF; cdr3_nt: TGTGCCAGCAGAGCCGGGGCTACCTACGAGCAGTACTTC
j_call: TRBJ1-1; clone_size: -; v_call: TRBV4-1; cdr3_length: 13; d_call: -; cdr3_aa: CASSQDQRWGTFF; cdr3_nt: TGCGCCAGCAGCCAAGATCAACGGTGGGGAACTTTCTTT
j_call: TRBJ2-5; clone_size: -; v_call: TRBV6-5; cdr3_length: 16; d_call: TRBD2; cdr3_aa: CASSYGRGAWQETQYF; cdr3_nt: TGTGCCAGCAGTTATGGGCGGGGGGCTTGGCAAGAGACCCAGTACTTC
j_call: TRBJ1-2; clone_size: -; v_call: TRBV18; cdr3_length: 16; d_call: TRBD1; cdr3_aa: CASSRDRIQVDYGYTF; cdr3_nt: TGTGCCAGCTCACGGGACAGGATTCAAGTAGACTATGGCTACACCTTC
j_call: TRBJ1-1; clone_size: -; v_call: TRBV5-6; cdr3_length: 12; d_call: -; cdr3_aa: CASSFSRGEAFF; cdr3_nt: TGTGCCAGCAGCTTCTCCAGGGGTGAAGCTTTCTTT
j_call: TRBJ2-7; clone_size: -; v_call: TRBV29-1; cdr3_length: 15; d_call: TRBD1; cdr3_aa: CSVEDPGTGTYEQYF; cdr3_nt: TGCAGCGTTGAAGACCCCGGGACAGGCACCTACGAGCAGTACTTC
j_call: TRBJ1-2; clone_size: -; v_call: TRBV30; cdr3_length: 13; d_call: -; cdr3_aa: CAWSVTRQGFYTF; cdr3_nt: TGTGCCTGGAGTGTAACACGGCAGGGGTTCTACACCTTC
j_call: TRBJ1-4; clone_size: -; v_call: TRBV3-1/TRBV3-2; cdr3_length: 14; d_call: -; cdr3_aa: CASSHGPLGEKLFF; cdr3_nt: TGTGCCAGCAGCCATGGGCCCCTTGGCGAAAAACTGTTTTTT
j_call: TRBJ2-7; clone_size: -; v_call: TRBV21-1; cdr3_length: 13; d_call: -; cdr3_aa: CASSKGEVDEQYF; cdr3_nt: TGTGCCAGCAGCAAAGGTGAGGTCGACGAGCAGTACTTC
j_call: TRBJ1-2; clone_size: -; v_call: TRBV5-4; cdr3_length: 13; d_call: -; cdr3_aa: CASSIALADGYTF; cdr3_nt: TGTGCCAGCAGCATCGCCCTTGCAGATGGCTACACCTTC
j_call: TRBJ1-4; clone_size: -; v_call: TRBV27; cdr3_length: 14; d_call: -; cdr3_aa: CAIRRTPSWGKLFF; cdr3_nt: TGTGCCATCCGAAGGACACCCTCATGGGGAAAACTGTTTTTT
j_call: TRBJ2-1; clone_size: -; v_call: TRBV24-1; cdr3_length: 16; d_call: -; cdr3_aa: CATSDPTGFPYNEQFF; cdr3_nt: TGTGCCACCAGTGACCCCACAGGGTTCCCCTACAATGAGCAGTTCTTC
j_call: TRBJ1-2; clone_size: few; v_call: TRBV7-9; cdr3_length: 14; d_call: -; cdr3_aa: CASSPTTGVYGYTF; cdr3_nt: TGTGCCAGCAGCCCCACCACCGGGGTCTATGGCTACACCTTC
j_call: TRBJ2-5; clone_size: -; v_call: TRBV21-1; cdr3_length: 17; d_call: -; cdr3_aa: CASSKVRAQPAQETQYF; cdr3_nt: TGTGCCAGCAGCAAAGTGCGGGCCCAACCGGCCCAAGAGACCCAGTACTTC
j_call: TRBJ2-2; clone_size: -; v_call: TRBV7-3; cdr3_length: 12; d_call: -; cdr3_aa: CASSSNTGELFF; cdr3_nt: TGTGCCAGCAGCTCCAACACCGGGGAGCTGTTTTTT
j_call: TRBJ2-7; clone_size: -; v_call: TRBV2; cdr3_length: 14; d_call: TRBD2; cdr3_aa: CAIPAGGAFSEQYF; cdr3_nt: TGTGCCATCCCGGCGGGGGGCGCTTTCTCCGAGCAGTACTTC
j_call: TRBJ1-2; clone_size: once; v_call: TRBV9; cdr3_length: 13; d_call: -; cdr3_aa: CASSVGGRDGYTF; cdr3_nt: TGTGCCAGCAGCGTAGGGGGCCGGGATGGCTACACCTTC
j_call: TRBJ1-3; clone_size: few; v_call: TRBV7-9; cdr3_length: 18; d_call: -; cdr3_aa: CASSPLGGGSSSGNTIYF; cdr3_nt: TGTGCCAGCAGCCCCCTGGGGGGGGGCTCAAGCTCTGGAAACACCATATATTTT
j_call: TRBJ1-2; clone_size: -; v_call: TRBV6-5; cdr3_length: 16; d_call: -; cdr3_aa: CASSYSTEVGRDGYTF; cdr3_nt: TGTGCCAGCAGTTACTCGACGGAGGTAGGGCGGGACGGCTACACCTTC
j_call: TRBJ2-5; clone_size: -; v_call: TRBV5-1; cdr3_length: 14; d_call: TRBD2; cdr3_aa: CASRRGGPQETQYF; cdr3_nt: TGCGCCAGCAGGCGGGGGGGACCCCAAGAGACCCAGTACTTC
j_call: TRBJ2-1; clone_size: -; v_call: TRBV28; cdr3_length: 15; d_call: -; cdr3_aa: CASTTRRGGYNEQFF; cdr3_nt: TGTGCCAGCACCACTAGGAGGGGGGGCTACAATGAGCAGTTCTTC
j_call: TRBJ1-2; clone_size: -; v_call: TRBV4-3; cdr3_length: 14; d_call: -; cdr3_aa: CASSQDWGEVGYTF; cdr3_nt: TGCGCCAGCAGCCAAGATTGGGGGGAGGTCGGCTACACCTTC
j_call: TRBJ2-1; clone_size: -; v_call: TRBV5-4; cdr3_length: 17; d_call: TRBD2; cdr3_aa: CASSPLGRRGFYNEQFF; cdr3_nt: TGTGCCAGCAGCCCGTTGGGGAGGCGGGGGTTTTACAATGAGCAGTTCTTC
j_call: TRBJ2-3; clone_size: -; v_call: TRBV18; cdr3_length: 16; d_call: TRBD2; cdr3_aa: CASSPPGLAGGDTQYF; cdr3_nt: TGTGCCAGCTCACCGCCGGGACTAGCGGGGGGGGATACGCAGTATTTT
j_call: TRBJ1-4; clone_size: -; v_call: TRBV27; cdr3_length: 15; d_call: -; cdr3_aa: CASSHRATTNEKLFF; cdr3_nt: TGTGCCAGCAGTCACCGGGCCACAACTAATGAAAAACTGTTTTTT
j_call: TRBJ1-2; clone_size: -; v_call: TRBV7-2; cdr3_length: 13; d_call: -; cdr3_aa: CASSLDGGLGYTF; cdr3_nt: TGTGCCAGCAGCTTAGATGGGGGTCTAGGCTACACCTTC
j_call: TRBJ1-6; clone_size: -; v_call: TRBV5-1; cdr3_length: 15; d_call: -; cdr3_aa: CASSGTTRSDSPLHF; cdr3_nt: TGCGCCAGCAGCGGGACCACGAGGTCGGATTCACCCCTCCACTTT